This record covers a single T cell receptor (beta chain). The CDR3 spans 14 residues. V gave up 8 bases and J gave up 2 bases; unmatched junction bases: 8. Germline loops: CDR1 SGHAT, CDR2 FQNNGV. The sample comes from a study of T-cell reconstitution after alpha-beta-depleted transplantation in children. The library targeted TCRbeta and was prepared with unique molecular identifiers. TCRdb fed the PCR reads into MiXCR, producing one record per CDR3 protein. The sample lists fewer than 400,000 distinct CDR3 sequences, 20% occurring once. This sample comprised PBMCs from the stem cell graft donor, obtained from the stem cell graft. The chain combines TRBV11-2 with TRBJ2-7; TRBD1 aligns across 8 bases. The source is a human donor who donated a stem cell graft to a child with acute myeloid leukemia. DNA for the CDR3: TGTGCCAGCCGTCCCCGACAGGGGACCTACGAGCAGTACTTC. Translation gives CASRPRQGTYEQYF.